These 12 T cell receptor beta chains came from one sample sequenced in a study of blood T cells in healthy people across ages (dated by TCRdb to between 2014 and 2017). The method behind the library was 5' RACE. The instrument given in TCRdb is Illumina HiSeq 2500. The second PCR ran for roughly 7 to 12 cycles and used a J-beta primer mix along with a sample-barcoded 5' primer. The raw public data were reprocessed by TCRdb itself: fastp quality trimming at Q25, MiXCR clonotype calling, in-frame beta chains only. Every CDR3 protein is listed once, alongside the most common genes and DNA of its rows. Recorded for this sample are roughly 2 million distinct CDR3 sequences; around half of them occurred a single time. The ten largest account for around 2.1% of the sample. Sequencing was carried out using blood. The receptors were sampled from a woman aged 40-49 years in good health.

This clonotype was counted a few times. This chain joins TRBV6-1 and TRBJ2-3; D is unclear. This CDR3 region has 13 residues. Germline V CDR1 and CDR2: MNHNS, SASEGT. V lost 1 base to trimming and J lost 2 bases, with 4 bases between them. This chain's CDR3 is CASSEVYTDTQYF. In nucleotides, the CDR3 is TGTGCCAGCAGTGAAGTGTACACAGATACGCAGTATTTT.

The V call is TRBV6-5, the J call TRBJ2-7; either TRBD1 or TRBD2 may fit D (6 bases each). Trimming took 0 bases from V and 7 from J, leaving 10 bases between them. This CDR3 spans 13 amino acids. Germline assignment: CDR1 MNHEY and CDR2 SVGAGI. CDR3 residues: CASSYSGGREQYF. The DNA for the CDR3 is TGTGCCAGCAGTTACTCTGGGGGGCGAGAGCAGTACTTC.

J is TRBJ2-7 and V is TRBV12-3 or TRBV12-4; 11 bases align to TRBD1. V gave up 5 bases and J gave up 7 bases; unmatched junction bases: 10. The CDR3 runs to 15 residues. Here the CDR3 DNA reads TGTGCCAGCAGTCTTCCGGGACAGGGGGATTGGGAGCAGTACTTC. Amino acid sequence: CASSLPGQGDWEQYF.

This clonotype was detected once. V gene TRBV15 combines with J gene TRBJ2-1, with 10 nucleotides matching TRBD1. The ends lost 3 bases at V and 7 bases at J; junction bases unmatched: 18. Germline CDR1 LNHNV, CDR2 YYDKDF (reference sequence). This CDR3 region has 19 residues. The CDR3 here is CATSRFAPSGTGVVNEQFF. CDR3 coding DNA: TGTGCCACCAGCAGGTTTGCTCCTTCTGGGACAGGGGTGGTTAATGAGCAGTTCTTC.

This rearrangement joins TRBV29-1 to TRBJ2-5; 9 nucleotides agree with TRBD2. Per germline, CDR1 SQVTM and CDR2 ANQGSEA. The CDR3 totals 17 residues. V gave up 6 bases and J gave up 11 bases; unmatched junction bases: 25. The CDR3 coding sequence is TGCAGCGTGGGGGGACTAGCCGGGGGGCTTGAATACAATGAGCAGTACTTC. Translation gives CSVGGLAGGLEYNEQYF.

This clonotype occurred once. This chain joins TRBV6-6 and TRBJ2-7; 8 bases align to TRBD2. Germline V gene lookup returns CDR1 MNHNY and CDR2 SVGAGI (reference sequence). V lost 4 bases, J lost 2 bases, and 10 bases stayed unmatched. The length of the CDR3 is 16 residues. The CDR3 DNA sequence: TGTGCCAGCAGTTTCACTCCCACTAGCGGAGCCTACGAGCAGTACTTC. This translates into CASSFTPTSGAYEQYF.

The rearrangement links TRBV27 to TRBJ2-4; TRBD1 agrees at 9 bases. The end of the DNA fits TRBJ2-7 better, so the J call may be wrong. The CDR3 is 14 residues long. CDR1 is MNHEY and CDR2 is SMNVEV in the germline V gene (reference sequence). This CDR3 reads CASGAGTGLYEQYF. The CDR3 region has the DNA TGTGCCAGCGGGGCCGGGACAGGGTTGTACGAGCAGTACTTC.

V usage is TRBV2 and J usage is TRBJ2-5; 7 bases line up with TRBD1. Losses at the gene ends were 6 bases for V and 3 bases for J; bases not matched to a gene: 4. Germline assignment: CDR1 SNHLY and CDR2 FYNNEI. The CDR3 consists of 13 residues. Written as DNA, the CDR3 is TGTGCCAGCAGGGCCGGGACAGAAGAGACCCAGTACTTC. Protein sequence: CASRAGTEETQYF.

The genes are TRBV27 and TRBJ2-3; D possibly matches TRBD1 or TRBD2 (5 bases each). The V and J ends lost 8 bases and 0 bases respectively, with 21 bases between them. Germline CDR1 reads MNHEY; CDR2 reads SMNVEV (reference sequence). The CDR3 contains 17 residues. CDR3 coding DNA: TGTGCCAGCTTCTCTCCCGGGACCCCGAGGAGCACAGATACGCAGTATTTT. Translating gives CASFSPGTPRSTDTQYF.

The chain recombines TRBV27 with TRBJ2-5; TRBD2 matches at 9 bases. Germline CDR1 and CDR2: MNHEY and SMNVEV (reference sequence). The V segment lost 1 base and the J segment 11 bases; nucleotides outside the gene matches: 11. This CDR3 region has 15 residues. CDR3 loop: CASSLWARGGDEQYF. The CDR3 nucleotides read TGTGCCAGCAGTTTATGGGCGCGGGGGGGCGATGAGCAGTACTTC.

V gene TRBV27 combines with J gene TRBJ2-7; possibly TRBD2 for D (5 bases). Germline lookup yields CDR1 MNHEY and CDR2 SMNVEV (reference sequence). This CDR3 has 15 amino acids. V was clipped by 5 bases and J by 2 bases, with 16 bases between them. The CDR3 here is CASSPRASVAYEQYF. The CDR3 DNA is TGTGCCAGCAGTCCGCGGGCTTCAGTCGCCTACGAGCAGTACTTC.

The V call is TRBV2, the J call TRBJ2-5, with 8 bases that match TRBD1. The J call is in doubt because the DNA end fits TRBJ2-7 better. The CDR3 covers 15 residues. Germline values: CDR1 SNHLY, CDR2 FYNNEI. The CDR3 reads CASSVVIQGANEQYF. As DNA, the CDR3 is TGTGCCAGCAGCGTAGTGATTCAGGGGGCGAACGAGCAGTACTTC.